This TCR beta chain was captured in a study of shared clonotypes between healthy human individuals. General study points: A generally larger estimated richness was seen in naive subsets than in memory subsets.

Comment on this clone: The target antigen is unknown.

An assay was performed, and its level was deep. The repertoire was sequenced with immunoSEQ multiplex PCR; TCRdb's copy has only in-frame clones and lacks some. The sample holds roughly 1,100,000 clones; more than 65% are singletons and the top ten take roughly 1.5%. Germline CDR1 is MDHEN and CDR2 is SYDVKM. The CDR3 runs 13 residues. V was pared by 5 bases and J by 1 base, with 8 bases between. A split of CD4+ cells into CD45RA+ naive and CD45RA-negative memory subsets was performed. Sequencing input: memory CD4+ T cells sorted from blood. The subset denotes: CD45RA-negative fraction. The rearrangement joins TRBV28 to TRBJ1-2; a weak D match, TRBD1 (6 bases). This sequence was found in a man aged 18 to 30 in good health. CDR3: CASSPDSNYGYTF. The CDR3 nucleotides read TGTGCCAGCAGTCCGGACAGTAACTATGGCTACACCTTC.